The present TCR beta chain was sequenced within a study of blood T cells in healthy people across ages. The second PCR ran roughly 6 to 12 cycles with a sample-barcoded 5' primer and J-beta primers. TCRdb recomputed calls from the 5' RACE reads with MiXCR, one row per CDR3 protein. This table holds 650,000 to 800,000 distinct CDR3 sequences, roughly half found once. General study points: There were more naive CD4+ cells and higher diversity in long-lived donors than in aged donors. The study could not conclusively compare naive and antigen-experienced cells, given its unsorted PBMCs.

Caucasian individuals from Russia who were healthy and aged roughly 6 to 90 acted as donors. They isolated at least 7 million PBMCs from each sample. Concerning this clonotype: Its antigen is currently unknown.

This CDR3 is built from 15 residues. Germline V gene data show CDR1 as SGHRS and CDR2 as YFSETQ. Trimming pared 0 bases from V and 2 bases from J, leaving 11 bases between. The V gene is TRBV5-1, the J gene TRBJ2-5, with D tentatively TRBD2 (6 bases). The sample was blood. This sequence originates from a woman aged 80 or older in good health. The CDR3: CASSLGAGTQETQYF. In DNA form, the CDR3 reads TGCGCCAGCAGCTTGGGCGCCGGGACTCAAGAGACCCAGTACTTC. The full variable domain, in which reference TRBV5-1 and TRBJ2-5 provide the parts outside the CDR3, is KAGVTQTPRYLIKTRGQQVTLSCSPISGHRSVSWYQQTPGQGLQFLFEYFSETQRNKGNFPGRFSGRQFSNSRSEMNVSTLELGDSALYLCASSLGAGTQETQYFGPGTRLLVL.